This entry features one TCR beta chain sequence. Original methodology: Scientists estimated how many nucleated cells there were by amplifying reference gene primers. Measured with immunoSEQ multiplex PCR; TCRdb has only the in-frame clones, and not every one. For V, J and clone size, that table is used; D and trimming come from the DNA. Of about 160,000 clones listed, roughly 86% are singletons. These data belong to a study of blood T cell repertoires in COVID-19. Turning to the study itself: Sites across the United States, Italy and Spain contributed samples from acute and convalescent COVID-19. From T cells, B-cell-depleted T cells, or PBMCs came the material, which was cDNA or gDNA.

CDR3 length: 11 amino acids. Germline-derived CDR1 and CDR2 are SQVTM and ANQGSEA. V was shortened by 7 bases and J by 11 bases, with 17 bases between the two germline ends. The clonotype was recovered from a man in his forties or fifties with active or convalescent COVID-19. Sequenced sample: peripheral blood. The chain is built from TRBV29-1 and TRBJ1-1, with D perhaps TRBD1 (6 bases). The CDR3 sequence: CSAVGGGHAFF. The CDR3 nucleotides read TGCAGCGCCGTAGGGGGGGGGCATGCTTTCTTT.